This T cell receptor beta chain came from a study of PD-1 blockade in classical Hodgkin lymphoma. Turning to the study itself: Patients were dosed intravenously with nivolumab at 3 mg/kg every 2 weeks. Study-wide findings and caveats: In newly diagnosed patients, baseline TCR diversity was reportedly below that of healthy donors.

Time point described: cycle 4 day 1 (C4D1), after 6 weeks of nivolumab. Each patient relapsed following autologous stem cell transplantation, and prior brentuximab vedotin exposure differed. Data came from immunoSEQ multiplex PCR; TCRdb stores just in-frame clones and leaves some out. The table lists fewer than 95,000 clones, around 80% of them singletons. This clone was observed a single time. Antigen unknown. The sequence derives from a human donor with classical Hodgkin lymphoma. The specimen was peripheral blood mononuclear cells (PBMCs), collected before the fourth cycle of nivolumab.

CDR3 nucleotide sequence: TGTGCCAGCAGCTACCTCGACAGGGTGGCTTGGAATGAGCAGTTCTTC. This codes for CASSYLDRVAWNEQFF. The chain links TRBV7-9 to TRBJ2-1; TRBD1 aligns across 7 bases. The CDR3 has 16 residues. J was trimmed by 7 bases and V by 4 bases; bases with no gene match: 13. The germline V gene encodes CDR1 SEHNR and CDR2 FQNEAQ (reference sequence). The whole variable domain, remainder taken from reference TRBV7-9 and TRBJ2-1, is DTGVSQNPRHKITKRGQNVTFRCDPISEHNRLYWYRQTLGQGPEFLTYFQNEAQLEKSRLLSDRFSAERPKGSFSTLEIQRTEQGDSAMYLCASSYLDRVAWNEQFFGPGTRLTVL.